Each of the 30 T cell receptor beta chains below was sequenced from the same sample in a study of cytomegalovirus exposure and HLA in healthy donors. The PCR ran on 60 Vbeta and 13 Jbeta primers. Libraries were prepared by immunoSEQ multiplex PCR; TCRdb keeps only in-frame clonotypes and omits some of them. The sample records 100,000 to 150,000 clones, 81% being singletons. Sequenced input: PBMCs. Every receptor here comes from a woman in her 40s in good health and CMV-seronegative.

The rearrangement uses TRBV6-1 and TRBJ2-2, with a tentative D call TRBD1 (5 bases). V was trimmed by 3 bases and J by 7 bases, leaving 12 bases between them. CDR3 length: 14 amino acids. CDR1 MNHNS and CDR2 SASEGT come from the germline V gene. CDR3 nucleotides: TGTGCCAGCAGTGAGCTAACAGGTCTCGGGGAGCTGTTTTTT. Translating it yields CASSELTGLGELFF.

The chain recombines TRBV28 with TRBJ1-5; 8 bases are a match to TRBD1. The J segment lost 4 bases and the V segment lost 6 bases, leaving 8 bases of the junction unmatched. The CDR3 totals 15 residues. Germline CDR1 and CDR2: MDHEN and SYDVKM. CDR3 residues: CASRVEDRDNQPQHF. In nucleotides, the CDR3 is TGTGCCAGCAGGGTCGAGGACAGGGATAATCAGCCCCAGCATTTT.

This chain connects TRBV9 to TRBJ2-2; D remains ambiguous. This CDR3 is built from 14 residues. The germline V gene has CDR1 SGDLS and CDR2 YYNGEE. Trimming removed 2 bases from V and 6 bases from J, with 11 bases in between. CDR3 sequence reads: CASSVLGTAGELFF. The CDR3 bases are TGTGCCAGCAGCGTCCTCGGTACCGCCGGGGAGCTGTTTTTT.

The chain is built from TRBV6-1 and TRBJ2-1; TRBD2 matches 8 bases. Germline trimming cut 2 bases from V and 6 bases from J; bases unmatched to any gene: 6. This CDR3 has 15 amino acids. Germline CDR1 is MNHNS and CDR2 is SASEGT. The CDR3 DNA is TGTGCCAGCAGTGAATCGGGGAGCGGGAGCAATGAGCAGTTCTTC. Translating it yields CASSESGSGSNEQFF.

The chain is built from TRBV19 and TRBJ1-1, with D maybe TRBD1 (5 bases). Germline V gene data show CDR1 as LNHDA and CDR2 as SQIVND (reference sequence). Trimming cost V 5 bases and J 2 bases, with 15 bases left between them. The CDR3 totals 15 residues. The CDR3 region has the DNA TGTGCCAGTAGTTGGACAATTGGGGCAAACACTGAAGCTTTCTTT. Translating it yields CASSWTIGANTEAFF. Variable domain in full (rest from reference TRBV19 and TRBJ1-1): DGGITQSPKYLFRKEGQNVTLSCEQNLNHDAMYWYRQDPGQGLRLIYYSQIVNDFQKGDIAEGYSVSREKKESFPLTVTSAQKNPTAFYLCASSWTIGANTEAFFGQGTRLTVV.

This clone was found once. The CDR3 nucleotides are TGTGCCATCAGTGACCAGGGTGATACGCAGTATTTT. This codes for CAISDQGDTQYF. The rearrangement uses TRBV10-3 and TRBJ2-3; maybe TRBD1 (5 bases). V was clipped by 3 bases and J by 6 bases, with 7 bases between them. Germline loops: CDR1 ENHRY, CDR2 SYGVKD. CDR3 length: 12 amino acids.

This chain links TRBV30 with TRBJ1-3; no firm D call. V shed 1 base and J shed 0 bases, with 4 bases lying between them. Germline values: CDR1 GTSNPN, CDR2 SVGIG (reference sequence). CDR3 length: 13 amino acids. CDR3 DNA sequence: TGTGCCTGGAGTGCGTCCTCTGGAAACACCATATATTTT. It translates to CAWSASSGNTIYF.

This chain uses TRBV29-1 with TRBJ1-1; tentative D call: TRBD1 (6 bases). CDR3 size: 10 residues. Trimming removed 7 bases at V and 7 bases at J, with 10 bases between. The V gene's germline CDR1 is SQVTM and CDR2 ANQGSEA. The CDR3 DNA sequence: TGCAGCGGAAAGGACAGTGAAGCTTTCTTT. It translates to CSGKDSEAFF.

On this clone itself: The junction does not match germline at one end; this may be a read error. This chain joins TRBV7-9 and TRBJ2-3; 8 bases align to TRBD1. This CDR3 has 16 amino acids. From germline, CDR1 is SEHNR and CDR2 FQNEAQ (reference sequence). This chain's CDR3 is CSSSSHRGSGTDTQYF. The CDR3 DNA is TGTTCCAGCAGCTCCCACAGGGGGTCGGGCACAGATACGCAGTATTTT. The full variable domain, rest sourced from reference TRBV7-9 and TRBJ2-3, is DTGVSQNPRHKITKRGQNVTFRCDPISEHNRLYWYRQTLGQGPEFLTYFQNEAQLEKSRLLSDRFSAERPKGSFSTLEIQRTEQGDSAMYLCSSSSHRGSGTDTQYFGPGTRLTVL.

The CDR3 sequence: CASSGTQGAKSYGYTF. In DNA, the CDR3 is TGTGCCAGCAGCGGGACACAGGGGGCGAAGTCCTATGGCTACACCTTC. J is TRBJ1-2 and V is TRBV5-6, with TRBD1 identical over 9 bases. CDR1 and CDR2 (germline): SGHDT, YYEEEE. The CDR3 totals 16 residues. The trim removed 4 bases at V and 4 bases at J, leaving 11 bases unmatched.

The rearrangement joins TRBV11-2 to TRBJ1-2; the D gene is possibly TRBD1 (5 bases). Trimming took off 8 bases at V and 2 bases at J, with 21 bases between the two ends. The CDR3 covers 16 residues. CDR1 and CDR2 (germline): SGHAT, FQNNGV. This chain's CDR3 is CASRNAGQNLNYGYTF. CDR3 DNA: TGTGCCAGCCGGAACGCGGGGCAGAATCTGAACTATGGCTACACCTTC. Full variable domain (outside the CDR3, taken from reference TRBV11-2 and TRBJ1-2): EAGVAQSPRYKIIEKRQSVAFWCNPISGHATLYWYQQILGQGPKLLIQFQNNGVVDDSQLPKDRFSAERLKGVDSTLKIQPAKLEDSAVYLCASRNAGQNLNYGYTFGSGTRLTVV.

The chain recombines TRBV27 with TRBJ2-7, with 7 bases fitting TRBD1. The CDR3 loop spans 13 amino acids. The V gene end was trimmed by 10 bases and the J gene end by 2 bases; junction bases not matched to a gene: 8. Germline CDR1 reads MNHEY; CDR2 reads SMNVEV (reference sequence). The CDR3 reads CATFPGQPYEQYF. CDR3 coding DNA: TGTGCCACCTTTCCGGGACAGCCCTACGAGCAGTACTTC.

V and J are TRBV7-6 and TRBJ2-3, with 7 bases lining up with TRBD1. This CDR3 is built from 15 residues. J lost 1 base, V lost 3 bases, and 4 bases had no gene match. Germline CDR1 reads SGHVS; CDR2 reads FNYEAQ. This chain's CDR3 is CASSFRDSRTDTQYF. In nucleotides, the CDR3 is TGTGCCAGCAGCTTTAGGGACAGCCGCACAGATACGCAGTATTTT.

The chain employs TRBV7-9 and TRBJ2-3; D gene ambiguous. The length of the CDR3 is 13 residues. V lost 11 bases and J lost 2, with 14 bases in between. In germline, CDR1 is SEHNR, CDR2 FQNEAQ (reference sequence). The CDR3 loop reads CAGVTRPTDTQYF. The CDR3 DNA reads TGTGCCGGAGTAACCCGCCCCACAGATACGCAGTATTTT.

The V gene is TRBV27, the J gene TRBJ2-1, with 9 bases that match TRBD2. In germline, CDR1 is MNHEY, CDR2 SMNVEV (reference sequence). The V gene end was trimmed by 3 bases and the J gene end by 9 bases; junction bases not matched to a gene: 18. The CDR3 length is 18 residues. The CDR3: CASSFAAGGPGGVGEQFF. CDR3 coding DNA: TGTGCCAGCAGTTTTGCCGCGGGAGGGCCTGGGGGGGTGGGTGAGCAGTTCTTC.

This chain joins TRBV4-2 and TRBJ2-7; unclear D gene. Germline CDR1 LGHNA, CDR2 YNFKEQ. The CDR3 is 13 residues long. V lost 0 bases to trimming and J lost 4 bases, with 7 bases between them. For the CDR3, the DNA is TGTGCCAGCAGCCAAGAGTACGGTTACGAGCAGTACTTC. Its protein product is CASSQEYGYEQYF.

V and J are TRBV30 and TRBJ1-2, with no clear D. The CDR3 extends over 16 amino acids. Germline lookup yields CDR1 GTSNPN and CDR2 SVGIG (reference sequence). Trimming pared 4 bases from V and 1 base from J, leaving 19 bases between. CDR3 bases: TGTGCCTGGACAGCAGATGGGAGGGCACATAACTATGGCTACACCTTC. This codes for CAWTADGRAHNYGYTF.

The chain combines TRBV5-1 with TRBJ2-5; D remains ambiguous. V lost 0 bases and J 0 bases, leaving 6 bases between the germline ends. From germline, CDR1 is SGHRS and CDR2 YFSETQ. There are 14 residues in the CDR3. CDR3 amino acids: CASSLANYQETQYF. CDR3 bases: TGCGCCAGCAGCTTGGCGAACTACCAAGAGACCCAGTACTTC.

The chain links TRBV27 to TRBJ2-1; D might be TRBD2 (5 bases). The germline CDR1 and CDR2 sequences are MNHEY and SMNVEV (reference sequence). The CDR3 is 13 residues long. Trimming took off 5 bases at V and 4 bases at J, with 9 bases between the two ends. This CDR3 reads CASSDGVYNEQFF. In DNA, the CDR3 is TGTGCCAGCAGTGACGGGGTTTACAATGAGCAGTTCTTC.

CDR3 sequence reads: CASSVSGSTEAFF. CDR3 coding DNA: TGTGCCAGCAGCGTATCGGGGAGCACTGAAGCTTTCTTT. The rearrangement links TRBV9 to TRBJ1-1; D call uncertain. CDR1 and CDR2 from the germline V gene are SGDLS and YYNGEE. This CDR3 has 13 residues. Trimming removed 1 base at V and 4 bases at J, with 8 bases between.

This clone is a singleton in its sample. The CDR3 reads CASSLPGSSYEQYF. The CDR3 region has the DNA TGCGCCAGCAGCTTGCCAGGGTCCTCCTACGAGCAGTACTTC. The V gene is TRBV5-1, the J gene TRBJ2-7; possible D gene TRBD1, 5 bases. Germline V lookup: CDR1 SGHRS, CDR2 YFSETQ. V was shortened by 1 base and J by 0 bases, with 8 bases between the two germline ends. This CDR3 is 14 amino acids long. The whole variable domain, filled in from reference TRBV5-1 and TRBJ2-7, reads KAGVTQTPRYLIKTRGQQVTLSCSPISGHRSVSWYQQTPGQGLQFLFEYFSETQRNKGNFPGRFSGRQFSNSRSEMNVSTLELGDSALYLCASSLPGSSYEQYFGPGTRLTVT.

The chain uses TRBV11-2 and TRBJ2-3; 13 nucleotides line up with TRBD2. This CDR3 is built from 15 residues. V dropped 5 bases and J dropped 5; count of bases not matched to a gene: 4. Looked up from germline, CDR1 is SGHAT and CDR2 is FQNNGV. CDR3 region: CASSRTSGSLDTQYF. The CDR3, as DNA: TGTGCCAGCAGCCGGACTAGCGGGAGTCTAGATACGCAGTATTTT.

The chain combines TRBV11-2 with TRBJ2-7; D is possibly TRBD1 (6 bases). The germline CDR1 and CDR2 sequences are SGHAT and FQNNGV. The CDR3 sequence is 15 residues long. V gave up 5 bases and J gave up 0 bases, with 14 bases separating them. This CDR3 is CASSPGQLSSYEQYF. DNA of the CDR3: TGTGCCAGCAGCCCAGGACAGCTGAGCTCCTACGAGCAGTACTTC. The variable domain in full, with the rest retrieved from reference TRBV11-2 and TRBJ2-7, is EAGVAQSPRYKIIEKRQSVAFWCNPISGHATLYWYQQILGQGPKLLIQFQNNGVVDDSQLPKDRFSAERLKGVDSTLKIQPAKLEDSAVYLCASSPGQLSSYEQYFGPGTRLTVT.

Comments on this clone: An end of the junction does not agree with germline; a read error may underlie this. The V call is TRBV7-9, the J call TRBJ1-2; D gene unclear. The germline V gene encodes CDR1 SEHNR and CDR2 FQNEAQ (reference sequence). CDR3 length: 15 residues. CDR3 region: CSSSLVGVTNYGYTF. In DNA form, the CDR3 reads TGTTCCAGCAGCTTAGTCGGGGTAACGAACTATGGCTACACCTTC.

The chain employs TRBV5-1 and TRBJ1-1, with D possibly being TRBD1 (6 bases). This CDR3 has 15 residues. Trimming removed 0 bases from V and 1 base from J, with 10 bases in between. Germline V gene lookup returns CDR1 SGHRS and CDR2 YFSETQ. The chain's CDR3 is CASSLDGTPNTEAFF. The CDR3 DNA follows: TGCGCCAGCAGCTTGGACGGGACACCGAACACTGAAGCTTTCTTT.

The gene calls are TRBV19 and TRBJ1-5; TRBD1 might be the D (5 bases). Germline V lookup: CDR1 LNHDA, CDR2 SQIVND (reference sequence). The CDR3 consists of 16 residues. Trimming removed 7 bases at V and 3 bases at J, with 19 bases between. CDR3: CASKPIMAGSNQPQHF. CDR3 nucleotide sequence: TGTGCCAGTAAACCCATAATGGCAGGGTCCAATCAGCCCCAGCATTTT.

The V call is TRBV9, the J call TRBJ2-7; 14 nucleotides match TRBD2. The CDR3 sequence is 17 residues long. V dropped 4 bases and J dropped 3; count of bases not matched to a gene: 9. Germline values: CDR1 SGDLS, CDR2 YYNGEE. Written as DNA, the CDR3 is TGTGCCAGCAGCTCTGCCGGGACTAGCGGGGGAGTCTACGAGCAGTACTTC. It codes for CASSSAGTSGGVYEQYF.

The chain couples TRBV7-9 to TRBJ2-1; 8 nucleotides match TRBD1. This CDR3 has 12 residues. Germline loops: CDR1 SEHNR, CDR2 FQNEAQ (reference sequence). For the CDR3, the DNA is TGTGTCGTCGGGACAGGAACCAATGAGCAGTTCTTC. This gives the protein CVVGTGTNEQFF.

This clone was picked up one time. The rearrangement joins TRBV7-9 to TRBJ2-3; 7 nucleotides line up with TRBD2. V lost 5 bases and J lost 5; bases outside the gene matches: 16. The germline V gene encodes CDR1 SEHNR and CDR2 FQNEAQ (reference sequence). This CDR3 is built from 17 residues. The CDR3: CASSTQRRGSEGDTQYF. In nucleotides, the CDR3 is TGTGCCAGCAGCACACAGAGGCGGGGGAGCGAGGGAGATACGCAGTATTTT.

The table lists this clone with a count of one. The CDR3 sequence is CASSPPGGEAFF. CDR3 sequence (DNA): TGTGCCAGCTCACCACCGGGGGGAGAAGCTTTCTTT. This chain uses TRBV18 with TRBJ1-1; possible D gene TRBD1, 5 bases. Deletions cut 0 bases from V and 8 bases from J, with 7 bases between. Germline values: CDR1 KGHSH, CDR2 LQKENI. The CDR3 has 12 residues.